Described below is a single TCR beta chain sequence and its context. Its antigen is not identified. This record comes from a study of shared clonotypes between healthy human individuals. Study findings and constraints: The four-donor shared clonotypes exceeded non-shared clonotypes in generation probability, with non-shared ones scoring lower.

TCRdb's copy holds only in-frame clones and misses some; the assay was immunoSEQ multiplex PCR. This sample has about 2.4 million clones, with 90% to 95% found just once. CDR1 is LGHNA, CDR2 YSLEER, per germline. V shed 0 bases and J shed 3 bases, with 12 bases lying between them. The CDR3 sequence is 16 residues long. A CD45RA+ naive subset and a CD45RA-negative memory subset were split from CD4+ cells. The sequenced sample was naive CD4+ T cells from PBMCs. Stated subset: CD45RA+ positively selected. This sequence was found in a man between 18 and 29 years old in good health. Some clones in this sample may be carry-over from other donors' samples. The chain is built from TRBV4-3 and TRBJ2-1, with TRBD1 as a possible D gene (6 bases). The CDR3, as DNA: TGCGCCAGCAGCCAAGACGAAACAGGGCTCTACAATGAGCAGTTCTTC. Its protein product is CASSQDETGLYNEQFF.